A selection of T cell receptor beta chains follows, all from one sample in a study of blood T cells in healthy people across ages. TCRdb reprocessed the 5' RACE reads via MiXCR and lists one record per CDR3 protein. The table lists 780,000 or so distinct CDR3 sequences, roughly three fifths of them singletons. Sequencing was performed on blood. All receptors come from a man aged 35-49 years in good health. The CDR3 runs from the conserved cysteine through the conserved F or W. D genes are given only for firm matches. The listing skips clone size in some rows; elsewhere it reads once, few, many or a size class.

TRBJ2-3 | few | TRBV28 | TRBD2 | CASSLPGGVSTDTQYF | TGTGCCAGCAGTTTGCCCGGGGGGGTTAGCACAGATACGCAGTATTTT
TRBJ2-5 | few | TRBV6-5 | TRBD1 | CASSPGQGAQETQYF | TGTGCCAGCAGCCCTGGACAGGGGGCTCAAGAGACCCAGTACTTC
TRBJ2-1 | NA | TRBV28 | NA | CASTLLGAMEHEQFF | TGTGCCAGCACCCTACTCGGGGCTATGGAGCATGAGCAGTTCTTC
TRBJ2-5 | many | TRBV11-3 | TRBD1 | CASSLDAGGAKTQYF | TGTGCCAGCAGCTTGGACGCAGGGGGCGCAAAGACCCAGTACTTC
TRBJ2-3 | NA | TRBV7-3 | TRBD1 | CASSLGTGGRLDTQYF | TGTGCCAGCAGCCTAGGGACAGGGGGCCGGTTAGATACGCAGTATTTT
TRBJ2-7 | NA | TRBV19 | TRBD1 | CASIRDSTYEQYF | TGTGCCAGTATAAGGGACAGTACCTACGAGCAGTACTTC
TRBJ1-2 | NA | TRBV10-3 | NA | CAIRDGLSNYGYTF | TGTGCCATCAGGGACGGTCTTAGTAACTATGGCTACACCTTC
TRBJ2-7 | once | TRBV27 | TRBD1 | CASSFRTGNSYEQYF | TGTGCCAGCAGTTTCCGGACAGGGAATAGCTACGAGCAGTACTTC
TRBJ2-3 | NA | TRBV7-2 | TRBD2 | CASSILAGASDTQYF | TGTGCCAGCAGCATACTAGCGGGGGCCTCAGATACGCAGTATTTT
TRBJ1-2 | NA | TRBV29-1 | NA | CSVVTANYGYTF | TGCAGCGTTGTAACAGCTAACTATGGCTACACCTTC
TRBJ2-1 | NA | TRBV6-1 | TRBD2 | CASSVLAGDGEQFF | TGTGCCAGCAGTGTCCTAGCGGGAGATGGTGAGCAGTTCTTC
TRBJ2-1 | NA | TRBV6-5 | NA | CASSYSWGPTYNEQFF | TGTGCCAGCAGTTATTCCTGGGGGCCTACCTACAATGAGCAGTTCTTC
TRBJ2-5 | NA | TRBV7-8 | NA | CASSCLRGDEQYF | TGTGCCAGCAGCTGCCTGCGTGGCGATGAGCAGTACTTC
TRBJ2-7 | NA | TRBV6-5 | NA | CASSPKEVSSYEQYF | TGTGCCAGCAGTCCAAAGGAGGTTAGCTCCTACGAGCAGTACTTC
TRBJ1-2 | once | TRBV29-1 | NA | CSVYEYGYTF | TGCAGCGTTTACGAGTATGGCTACACCTTC
TRBJ1-2 | few | TRBV20-1 | NA | CSARAGGYTF | TGCAGTGCTAGAGCGGGGGGCTACACCTTC
TRBJ2-3 | few | TRBV20-1 | TRBD2 | CSARKLAGGTDTQYF | TGCAGTGCGAGGAAACTAGCGGGGGGCACAGATACGCAGTATTTT
TRBJ2-4 | few | TRBV4-1 | TRBD1 | CASSDRVAKNIQYF | TGCGCCAGCAGCGACAGGGTAGCCAAAAACATTCAGTACTTC
TRBJ2-4 | many | TRBV4-3 | NA | CASSQEGTHTLNIQYF | TGCGCCAGCAGCCAAGAAGGCACGCACACACTAAACATTCAGTACTTC
TRBJ2-1 | NA | TRBV4-2 | TRBD2 | CASSQDSGRTDNEQFF | TGTGCCAGCAGCCAAGATAGCGGGAGGACCGACAATGAGCAGTTCTTC
TRBJ1-2 | NA | TRBV7-9 | TRBD1 | CASSSPTGGYGYTF | TGTGCCAGCAGCAGCCCAACAGGGGGCTACGGCTACACCTTC
TRBJ2-5 | NA | TRBV20-1 | TRBD2 | CSALRTSGGSEQYF | TGCAGTGCACTGAGGACTAGCGGGGGAAGTGAGCAGTACTTC
TRBJ2-3 | NA | TRBV6-1 | TRBD2 | CASSYTSGGPDTQYF | TGTGCCAGCAGCTATACTAGCGGGGGCCCAGATACGCAGTATTTT
TRBJ1-5 | NA | TRBV6-1 | TRBD1 | CASSEERGTVPQHF | TGTGCCAGCAGTGAGGAGCGCGGGACAGTCCCCCAGCATTTT
TRBJ1-5 | NA | TRBV10-3 | NA | CAIAKDSNQPQHF | TGTGCCATTGCCAAGGATAGCAATCAGCCCCAGCATTTT
TRBJ2-5 | many | TRBV6-5 | NA | CASRRRGSYQETQYF | TGTGCCAGCAGAAGGAGGGGTTCGTACCAAGAGACCCAGTACTTC
TRBJ2-7 | NA | TRBV29-1 | TRBD1 | CSVGTGGDYEQYF | TGCAGCGTCGGGACAGGGGGGGACTACGAGCAGTACTTC
TRBJ2-5 | NA | TRBV27 | NA | CASSARGDNEQYF | TGTGCCAGCAGTGCAAGGGGGGACAATGAGCAGTACTTC
TRBJ1-2 | NA | TRBV7-9 | TRBD1 | CASSLVTGQGYTF | TGTGCCAGCAGCTTAGTGACAGGGCAAGGCTACACCTTC
TRBJ2-5 | NA | TRBV3-1 | TRBD1 | CASSLFLGQAQETQYF | TGTGCCAGCAGCCTCTTTCTCGGACAGGCCCAAGAGACCCAGTACTTC
TRBJ2-3 | once | TRBV27 | NA | CASTPLIHEGSTDTQYF | TGTGCCAGCACCCCTCTCATTCACGAAGGGTCCACAGATACGCAGTATTTT
TRBJ2-1 | NA | TRBV12-3/TRBV12-4 | TRBD1 | CASSWGQLDSSYNEQFF | TGTGCCAGCAGCTGGGGACAGCTGGATAGCTCCTACAATGAGCAGTTCTTC
TRBJ2-5 | few | TRBV10-3 | TRBD2 | CAIGLAGEETQYF | TGTGCCATCGGACTAGCGGGAGAAGAGACCCAGTACTTC
TRBJ2-5 | few | TRBV6-6 | NA | CASRPGRGETQYF | TGTGCCAGCAGACCCGGAAGGGGGGAGACCCAGTACTTC
TRBJ1-2 | NA | TRBV29-1 | TRBD1 | CSVDTGVHYGYTF | TGCAGCGTTGACACAGGGGTGCACTATGGCTACACCTTC
TRBJ1-5 | NA | TRBV25-1 | NA | CASSTGLHQPQHF | TGTGCCAGCAGTACAGGGCTTCATCAGCCCCAGCATTTT
TRBJ2-7 | NA | TRBV27 | NA | CASSNGPYYEQYF | TGTGCCAGCAGTAACGGGCCCTACTACGAGCAGTACTTC
TRBJ2-6 | many | TRBV7-9 | NA | CASSTLTASNSGANVLTF | TGTGCCAGCAGCACCCTGACGGCGTCCAACTCTGGGGCCAACGTCCTGACTTTC
TRBJ2-5 | NA | TRBV9 | NA | CASSVVEGAASETQYF | TGTGCCAGCAGCGTAGTGGAGGGGGCTGCCTCTGAGACCCAGTACTTC
TRBJ2-7 | NA | TRBV20-1 | TRBD1 | CSARAGQGVIYEQYF | TGCAGTGCTAGAGCGGGGCAGGGGGTAATTTACGAGCAGTACTTC
TRBJ2-1 | NA | TRBV5-1 | NA | CASSWGRGLPGWNEQFF | TGCGCCAGCAGCTGGGGGAGAGGCCTTCCCGGGTGGAATGAGCAGTTCTTC
TRBJ2-3 | NA | TRBV5-7 | NA | CASSYHSLPTRGTTDTQYF | TGTGCCAGCAGCTACCACAGCCTGCCAACTAGGGGAACCACAGATACGCAGTATTTT
TRBJ2-3 | once | TRBV12-5 | TRBD1 | CASGLDRGRTDTQYF | TGTGCTAGTGGTTTGGACAGGGGACGCACAGATACGCAGTATTTT
TRBJ2-5 | NA | TRBV4-2 | TRBD2 | CASRGLADTQETQYF | TGTGCCAGCAGGGGACTAGCGGACACCCAAGAGACCCAGTACTTC
TRBJ1-4 | NA | TRBV5-5 | NA | CASSLSGPATNEKLFF | TGTGCCAGCAGCTTATCAGGGCCCGCAACTAATGAAAAACTGTTTTTT
TRBJ2-1 | NA | TRBV6-5 | TRBD1 | CASSPGTGTLGEQFF | TGTGCCAGCAGTCCCGGGACAGGGACCCTTGGTGAGCAGTTCTTC
TRBJ1-4 | NA | TRBV7-2 | NA | CASSRDQGNEKLFF | TGTGCCAGCAGCCGAGATCAGGGAAATGAAAAACTGTTTTTT
TRBJ2-3 | few | TRBV6-2/TRBV6-3 | TRBD1 | CASRSGTGSMDTQYF | TGTGCCAGCAGATCCGGGACAGGGTCGATGGATACGCAGTATTTT
TRBJ2-7 | NA | TRBV6-6 | NA | CASVEGVNYEQYF | TGTGCCTCCGTAGAAGGGGTTAACTACGAGCAGTACTTC
TRBJ1-2 | NA | TRBV15 | NA | CATSRPGYGYTF | TGTGCCACCAGCAGACCAGGGTATGGCTACACCTTC
TRBJ2-7 | NA | TRBV7-9 | NA | CASSLSADYEQYF | TGTGCCAGCAGCCTAAGCGCGGACTACGAGCAGTACTTC
TRBJ2-7 | once | TRBV6-4 | TRBD2 | CASSGVLRTSGSSYEQYF | TGTGCCAGCAGTGGAGTGCTGAGGACTAGCGGGAGCTCCTACGAGCAGTACTTC
TRBJ2-5 | few | TRBV5-1 | NA | CASSLVGTSEETQYF | TGCGCCAGCAGCTTGGTTGGGACTTCCGAAGAGACCCAGTACTTC
TRBJ2-4 | NA | TRBV20-1 | TRBD2 | CSASPRTSGSGREQYF | TGCAGTGCTAGTCCCCGGACTAGCGGGAGTGGTCGGGAGCAGTACTTC
TRBJ2-1 | NA | TRBV3-1 | NA | CASSQDIGVPEQFF | TGTGCCAGCAGCCAAGACATCGGCGTACCTGAGCAGTTCTTC